The 22 T cell receptor beta chains presented below share a single source sample, sequenced in a study of cytomegalovirus exposure and HLA in healthy donors. Some clones are missing from TCRdb's copy, which holds only in-frame ones; the method was immunoSEQ multiplex PCR. The table includes 70,000 or so clones, 90% to 95% detected once. The sequenced material came from PBMCs. These receptors were collected from a young man in good health and CMV-seronegative.

In its sample, this clone was seen once. The V and J genes are TRBV11-2 and TRBJ2-1; D unresolved. V was pared by 1 base and J by 4 bases, with 5 bases between. Germline values: CDR1 SGHAT, CDR2 FQNNGV. CDR3 length equals 13 residues. CDR3 sequence reads: CASSLARYNEQFF. The CDR3 DNA sequence: TGTGCCAGCAGCTTAGCACGGTACAATGAGCAGTTCTTC.

This chain joins TRBV4-2 and TRBJ1-1, with D maybe TRBD1 (5 bases). Trimming left V 2 bases short and J 10 bases short, with 11 bases between. The CDR3 runs to 12 residues. CDR1 and CDR2 (germline): LGHNA, YNFKEQ. The CDR3 region is CASSQQGLGAFF. In DNA form, the CDR3 reads TGTGCCAGCAGCCAACAGGGATTGGGAGCTTTCTTT.

The chain combines TRBV2 with TRBJ2-3; D not certain. The germline CDR1 and CDR2 sequences are SNHLY and FYNNEI. Trimming left V 7 bases short and J 0 bases short, with 8 bases between. The CDR3 is 13 amino acids. CDR3 coding DNA: TGTGCCAGCACGGGTAGTAGCACAGATACGCAGTATTTT. The encoded protein is CASTGSSTDTQYF.

The chain joins TRBV27 to TRBJ2-7; D gene uncertain. CDR1 is MNHEY and CDR2 is SMNVEV in the germline V gene (reference sequence). The V end was cut by 2 bases, the J end by 2 bases, with 10 bases between. The CDR3 covers 14 residues. The DNA of the CDR3 is TGTGCCAGCAGTTTAACTTCCTCACCCTACGAGCAGTACTTC. Its translation: CASSLTSSPYEQYF.

A single count supports this clone. V and J are TRBV18 and TRBJ2-1; the match to TRBD1 covers 9 bases. V lost 3 bases to trimming and J lost 0 bases; unmatched junction nucleotides: 9. CDR1 KGHSH and CDR2 LQKENI come from the germline V gene. The CDR3 consists of 18 residues. The CDR3, as DNA: TGTGCCAGCTCACCCTCGACCGGGACAGGGAGCTCCTACAATGAGCAGTTCTTC. Translated, it gives CASSPSTGTGSSYNEQFF.

The V gene is TRBV19, the J gene TRBJ2-1; 7 bases are shared with TRBD2. CDR1 is LNHDA and CDR2 is SQIVND in the germline V gene (reference sequence). Losses at the gene ends were 3 bases for V and 3 bases for J; bases not matched to a gene: 8. The CDR3 loop spans 16 amino acids. The CDR3 is CASSMVPREYYNEQFF. The CDR3 DNA reads TGTGCCAGTAGTATGGTGCCGCGGGAGTACTACAATGAGCAGTTCTTC.

This clone was observed a handful of times. The V call is TRBV14, the J call TRBJ2-7; D is perhaps TRBD2 (6 bases). In germline, CDR1 is SGHDN, CDR2 FVKESK. The CDR3 runs to 13 residues. Deletions cut 1 base from V and 6 bases from J, with 10 bases between. CDR3 nucleotide sequence: TGTGCCAGCAGCCAAGTGGGTAGCGGCGAGCAGTACTTC. Amino acids: CASSQVGSGEQYF. The full variable domain, its missing parts supplied by reference TRBV14 and TRBJ2-7, is EAGVTQFPSHSVIEKGQTVTLRCDPISGHDNLYWYRRVMGKEIKFLLHFVKESKQDESGMPNNRFLAERTGGTYSTLKVQPAELEDSGVYFCASSQVGSGEQYFGPGTRLTVT.

The rearrangement joins TRBV7-3 to TRBJ2-7; tentative D call: TRBD2 (6 bases). Germline CDR1 SGHTA, CDR2 FQGTGA. V lost 2 bases and J lost 2, with 16 bases in between. The CDR3 sequence is 16 residues long. In nucleotides, the CDR3 is TGTGCCAGCAGCTTAGGAGGGGACGCAGTGACCTACGAGCAGTACTTC. It specifies CASSLGGDAVTYEQYF.

J is TRBJ2-3 and V is TRBV4-3, with 9 bases aligning to TRBD1. Germline V gene sequence: CDR1 LGHNA, CDR2 YSLEER. The V segment lost 0 bases and the J segment 5 bases; nucleotides outside the gene matches: 9. The CDR3 totals 17 residues. This CDR3 reads CASSQEGGTGFIDTQYF. Here the CDR3 DNA reads TGCGCCAGCAGCCAAGAGGGCGGGACAGGGTTTATAGATACGCAGTATTTT.

The CDR3 sequence is CASSAKAGAYNEQFF. The CDR3 region has the DNA TGTGCCAGCAGTGCCAAAGCGGGGGCCTACAATGAGCAGTTCTTC. The genes are TRBV6-4 and TRBJ2-1; 8 bases fit TRBD2. This CDR3 spans 15 amino acids. Germline-derived CDR1 and CDR2 are MRHNA and SNTAGT. The ends lost 4 bases at V and 2 bases at J; junction bases unmatched: 4.

Only one count was recorded for this clone. The chain combines TRBV2 with TRBJ2-5, with 8 bases aligning to TRBD1. Trimming at V came to 7 bases and at J to 5 bases, leaving 9 bases not matched to a gene. The germline V gene has CDR1 SNHLY and CDR2 FYNNEI. CDR3 size: 14 residues. This chain's CDR3 is CASKLGQDQETQYF. The DNA for the CDR3 is TGTGCCAGCAAGTTGGGACAGGATCAGGAGACCCAGTACTTC.

The rearrangement links TRBV7-6 to TRBJ2-2; D is uncertain. The V end was cut by 1 base, the J end by 5 bases, with 5 bases between. CDR1 SGHVS and CDR2 FNYEAQ come from the germline V gene. This CDR3 region has 13 residues. The CDR3: CASSLELTGELFF. CDR3 DNA: TGTGCCAGCAGCTTAGAGCTAACCGGGGAGCTGTTTTTT. Filled out from reference TRBV7-6 and TRBJ2-2, the complete variable domain reads GAGVSQSPRYKVTKRGQDVALRCDPISGHVSLYWYRQALGQGPEFLTYFNYEAQQDKSGLPNDRFSAERPEGSISTLTIQRTEQRDSAMYRCASSLELTGELFFGEGSRLTVL.

There are a few counts of this clone. The CDR3 nucleotides are TGTGCCAGCAGCAGGGCTAGCGGGAGTCCAGATACGCAGTATTTT. Translated: CASSRASGSPDTQYF. The chain is built from TRBV5-5 and TRBJ2-3; 10 bases map to TRBD2. CDR3 length: 15 amino acids. V shed 4 bases and J 4 bases; nucleotides not matched to a gene: 6. CDR1 SGHKS and CDR2 YYEKEE come from the germline V gene (reference sequence).

The gene calls are TRBV7-9 and TRBJ1-4, with 8 positions matching TRBD1. Trimming cost V 5 bases and J 7 bases; bases outside gene matches: 6. Germline lookup yields CDR1 SEHNR and CDR2 FQNEAQ (reference sequence). The length of the CDR3 is 14 residues. The CDR3 protein is CASSLQGAGEKLFF. As DNA, the CDR3 is TGTGCCAGCAGCCTGCAGGGGGCGGGTGAAAAACTGTTTTTT.

The chain has TRBV6-5 and TRBJ2-7; TRBD1 aligns across 7 bases. With 4 bases clipped from V and 0 bases from J, the junction kept 6 bases outside the gene matches. Germline loops: CDR1 MNHEY, CDR2 SVGAGI. The CDR3 covers 15 residues. CDR3 loop: CASSSGTASSYEQYF. As DNA, the CDR3 is TGTGCCAGCAGTTCCGGGACAGCGAGCTCCTACGAGCAGTACTTC.

V and J are TRBV7-8 and TRBJ1-1; 7 bases align to TRBD1. The CDR3 is 13 amino acids. Trimming took 4 bases from V and 3 from J; bases not matched to a gene: 2. Looked up from germline, CDR1 is SGHVS and CDR2 is FQNEAQ. CDR3 residues: CASSSDRDTEAFF. CDR3 DNA: TGTGCCAGCAGCTCCGACAGGGACACTGAAGCTTTCTTT.

The chain is built from TRBV4-3 and TRBJ1-1; D unresolved. Looked up from germline, CDR1 is LGHNA and CDR2 is YSLEER. CDR3 length: 14 amino acids. V was pared by 0 bases and J by 1 base, with 6 bases between. The CDR3 sequence: CASSQERGNTEAFF. Here the CDR3 DNA reads TGCGCCAGCAGCCAAGAACGGGGGAACACTGAAGCTTTCTTT.

This chain connects TRBV15 to TRBJ1-2; tentative D call: TRBD1 (6 bases). This CDR3 comprises 15 residues. Germline values: CDR1 LNHNV, CDR2 YYDKDF (reference sequence). V shed 0 bases and J shed 3 bases, with 11 bases lying between them. In DNA form, the CDR3 reads TGTGCCACCAGCAGAGATTGGGACATAGACTATGGCTACACCTTC. Encoded protein: CATSRDWDIDYGYTF.

The DNA of the CDR3 is TGTGCCAGCAGTCCCCAACGGGTTTCGAACTACGAGCAGTACTTC. Its protein product is CASSPQRVSNYEQYF. This chain joins TRBV6-1 and TRBJ2-7, with D uncertain. V lost 5 bases and J lost 3, with 17 bases in between. This CDR3 spans 15 amino acids. Germline V gene data show CDR1 as MNHNS and CDR2 as SASEGT.

This chain uses TRBV9 with TRBJ1-2, with TRBD1 identical over 7 bases. The CDR3 extends over 14 amino acids. V lost 4 bases and J lost 4; bases outside the gene matches: 7. Germline values: CDR1 SGDLS, CDR2 YYNGEE. CDR3 bases: TGTGCCAGCAGCAGGTCAGGGGGACCCTATGGCTACACCTTC. It is translated as CASSRSGGPYGYTF.

The chain combines TRBV6-5 with TRBJ2-2, with a weak D call TRBD2 (5 bases). The germline V gene has CDR1 MNHEY and CDR2 SVGAGI. V lost 1 base and J lost 8, with 8 bases in between. The CDR3 consists of 13 residues. CDR3 DNA: TGTGCCAGCAGTTACTGGAGGACTGGGGAGCTGTTTTTT. It is translated as CASSYWRTGELFF.

V usage is TRBV10-1 and J usage is TRBJ2-4; tentative D call: TRBD2 (5 bases). Germline CDR1 reads WNHNN; CDR2 reads SYGVQD (reference sequence). This CDR3 has 15 amino acids. V dropped 9 bases and J dropped 0 bases, with 15 bases sitting between them. The CDR3 DNA reads TGCGCCAGGACCGCGGAGGACCTAGCCAAAAACATTCAGTACTTC. It encodes CARTAEDLAKNIQYF.